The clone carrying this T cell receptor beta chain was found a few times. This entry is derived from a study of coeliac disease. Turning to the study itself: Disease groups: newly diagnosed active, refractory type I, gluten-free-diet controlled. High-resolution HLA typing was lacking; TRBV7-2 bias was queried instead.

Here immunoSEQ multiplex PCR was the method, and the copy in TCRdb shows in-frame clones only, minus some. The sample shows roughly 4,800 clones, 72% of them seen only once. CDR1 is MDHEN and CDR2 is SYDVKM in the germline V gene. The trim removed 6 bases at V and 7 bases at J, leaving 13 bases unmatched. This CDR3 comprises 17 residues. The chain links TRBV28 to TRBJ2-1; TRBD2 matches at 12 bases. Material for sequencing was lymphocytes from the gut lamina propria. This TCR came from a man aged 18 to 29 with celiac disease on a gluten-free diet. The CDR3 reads CASSLRASGGVGNEQFF. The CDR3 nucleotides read TGTGCCAGCAGCCTGAGGGCTAGCGGGGGGGTTGGGAATGAGCAGTTCTTC. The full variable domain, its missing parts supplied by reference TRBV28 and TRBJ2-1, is DVKVTQSSRYLVKRTGEKVFLECVQDMDHENMFWYRQDPGLGLRLIYFSYDVKMKEKGDIPEGYSVSREKKERFSLILESASTNQTSMYLCASSLRASGGVGNEQFFGPGTRLTVL.